Each of the 17 T cell receptor beta chains below was sequenced from the same sample in a study of cytomegalovirus exposure and HLA in healthy donors. PCR involved 60 Vbeta and 13 Jbeta primers. Method: immunoSEQ multiplex PCR; TCRdb's copy keeps in-frame clones and lacks some. The sample includes 100,000 to 150,000 clones, approximately 77% of them seen just once. Sequencing was carried out using PBMCs. These receptors were collected from a woman in her thirties or forties in good health and CMV-seronegative.

This rearrangement joins TRBV27 to TRBJ1-1; a possible D gene is TRBD1 (6 bases). Germline-derived CDR1 and CDR2 are MNHEY and SMNVEV (reference sequence). V lost 7 bases and J 0 bases, leaving 9 bases between the germline ends. This CDR3 is 13 amino acids long. The CDR3 sequence: CASTDRMNTEAFF. CDR3 bases: TGTGCCAGCACCGACAGGATGAACACTGAAGCTTTCTTT.

The V gene is TRBV6-5, the J gene TRBJ2-5, with a possible D match to TRBD2 (7 bases). Trimming took 0 bases from V and 10 from J, leaving 18 bases between them. CDR3 size: 15 residues. Germline CDR1 is MNHEY and CDR2 is SVGAGI. The CDR3 loop is CASSYSGRGGEDQYF. In DNA form, the CDR3 reads TGTGCCAGCAGTTACTCAGGCAGGGGAGGGGAAGACCAGTACTTC.

Here the CDR3 reads CASSSASNQPQHF. CDR3 coding DNA: TGTGCCAGTAGTTCCGCGAGCAATCAGCCCCAGCATTTT. The chain couples TRBV19 to TRBJ1-5; D gene unclear. V was clipped by 5 bases and J by 1 base, with 6 bases between them. The CDR3 has 13 amino acids. Looked up from germline, CDR1 is LNHDA and CDR2 is SQIVND (reference sequence).

The chain carries TRBV6-6 and TRBJ1-1, with no clear D. CDR1 MNHNY and CDR2 SVGAGI come from the germline V gene (reference sequence). V dropped 0 bases and J dropped 7 bases, with 6 bases sitting between them. CDR3 length: 12 residues. The chain's CDR3 is CASSYSESEAFF. The CDR3 nucleotides read TGTGCCAGCAGTTACTCGGAGAGTGAAGCTTTCTTT.

V is TRBV5-6 and J is TRBJ1-5, with D unresolved. Germline CDR1 and CDR2: SGHDT and YYEEEE. The CDR3 consists of 15 residues. Deletions cut 1 base from V and 0 bases from J, with 8 bases between. The CDR3 is CASSLLRVSNQPQHF. CDR3 nucleotides: TGTGCCAGCAGCTTGTTGCGGGTTAGCAATCAGCCCCAGCATTTT. The full variable domain, completed using reference TRBV5-6 and TRBJ1-5, is DAGVTQSPTHLIKTRGQQVTLRCSPKSGHDTVSWYQQALGQGPQFIFQYYEEEERQRGNFPDRFSGHQFPNYSSELNVNALLLGDSALYLCASSLLRVSNQPQHFGDGTRLSIL.

V and J are TRBV6-6 and TRBJ1-2; 8 positions agree with TRBD1. CDR3 size: 13 residues. Looked up from germline, CDR1 is MNHNY and CDR2 is SVGAGI (reference sequence). The J segment lost 4 bases and the V segment lost 5 bases, leaving 3 bases of the junction unmatched. The CDR3 loop reads CASSGQGGYGYTF. As DNA, the CDR3 is TGTGCCAGCAGTGGACAGGGAGGCTATGGCTACACCTTC.

This clone has more than one count but fewer than ten. This chain links TRBV6-5 with TRBJ1-2; D is unresolved. Germline values: CDR1 MNHEY, CDR2 SVGAGI. This CDR3 is built from 13 residues. V lost 2 bases and J lost 2, with 6 bases in between. CDR3 residues: CASSYGQNYGYTF. CDR3 nucleotides: TGTGCCAGCAGTTACGGGCAGAACTATGGCTACACCTTC.

This chain uses TRBV21-1 with TRBJ2-7; the table's D call TRBD2 went unverified against the DNA. TRBV21-1 is listed as a pseudogene. The CDR3 totals 14 residues. The CDR3 region is CASKPRTQAGEQYF. The CDR3 coding sequence is TGTGCCAGCAAACCCCGGACTCAAGCAGGCGAGCAGTACTTC.

The chain joins TRBV6-6 to TRBJ1-4, with TRBD1 matching 7 bases. Germline CDR1 is MNHNY and CDR2 is SVGAGI (reference sequence). This CDR3 is built from 14 residues. Losses at the gene ends were 4 bases for V and 2 bases for J; bases not matched to a gene: 1. CDR3 in DNA: TGTGCCAGCAGTTGGGGACAGACTAATGAAAAACTGTTTTTT. It translates to CASSWGQTNEKLFF.

The V and J genes are TRBV27 and TRBJ1-2; TRBD1 matches 12 bases. Losses at the gene ends were 4 bases for V and 7 bases for J; bases not matched to a gene: 10. CDR3 length equals 16 residues. Germline loops: CDR1 MNHEY, CDR2 SMNVEV (reference sequence). The CDR3 is CASSSLVGQGARGYTF. CDR3 bases: TGTGCCAGCAGTTCCTTGGTGGGACAGGGGGCTCGTGGCTACACCTTC.

This chain links TRBV28 with TRBJ1-5; weak D call: TRBD1 (6 bases). The CDR3 loop spans 11 amino acids. Germline-derived CDR1 and CDR2 are MDHEN and SYDVKM. V dropped 6 bases and J dropped 13 bases, with 13 bases sitting between them. The CDR3 reads CASSWGPPQHF. The CDR3 DNA sequence: TGTGCCAGCAGCTGGGGGCCCCCTCAGCATTTT.

The DNA for the CDR3 is TGTGCCAGTAGGCCGACAGGGGGCAGATTTAATTCACCCCTCCACTTT. This translates into CASRPTGGRFNSPLHF. The chain is built from TRBV19 and TRBJ1-6; TRBD1 matches 10 bases. V dropped 6 bases and J dropped 6; count of bases not matched to a gene: 8. Germline CDR1 is LNHDA and CDR2 is SQIVND (reference sequence). This CDR3 is 16 amino acids long.

The chain recombines TRBV6-5 with TRBJ2-7; maybe TRBD2 (6 bases). V shed 6 bases and J shed 4 bases, with 13 bases lying between them. Germline CDR1 is MNHEY and CDR2 is SVGAGI. The CDR3 extends over 13 amino acids. The DNA of the CDR3 is TGTGCCAGCAGCTTACTTAGCGGTTACGAGCAGTACTTC. This sequence encodes CASSLLSGYEQYF.

The chain carries TRBV6-5 and TRBJ2-7; TRBD2 matches at 7 bases. The trim removed 6 bases at V and 2 bases at J, leaving 4 bases unmatched. The CDR3 covers 13 residues. CDR1 MNHEY and CDR2 SVGAGI come from the germline V gene. The CDR3 bases are TGTGCCAGCAGGGGGACTACCACCTACGAGCAGTACTTC. It encodes CASRGTTTYEQYF.

This clone was recorded a few times. The J gene is TRBJ2-7, the V gene TRBV5-5; 8 bases agree with TRBD1. Germline V lookup: CDR1 SGHKS, CDR2 YYEKEE (reference sequence). The CDR3 consists of 16 residues. The V gene end was trimmed by 0 bases and the J gene end by 0 bases; junction bases not matched to a gene: 5. The CDR3 here is CASSLEWTGNSYEQYF. The CDR3 region has the DNA TGTGCCAGCAGCTTGGAATGGACAGGGAACTCCTACGAGCAGTACTTC.

This chain joins TRBV29-1 and TRBJ2-1; D is perhaps TRBD2 (6 bases). Germline values: CDR1 SQVTM, CDR2 ANQGSEA. The V end was cut by 1 base, the J end by 9 bases, with 10 bases between. The CDR3 is 12 residues long. The CDR3 DNA reads as TGCAGCGTTGAAGTACCCGGGAGTGAGCAGTTCTTC. This sequence encodes CSVEVPGSEQFF.

The chain uses TRBV4-1 and TRBJ1-3, with TRBD1 matching over 8 bases. This CDR3 has 17 residues. The V and J ends lost 4 bases and 0 bases, in that order; junction bases with no gene match: 8. CDR1 and CDR2 from the germline V gene are MGHRA and YSYEKL. In DNA, the CDR3 is TGCGCCAGCAGCCGTTGGACAGGGACCAACTCTGGAAACACCATATATTTT. Translation: CASSRWTGTNSGNTIYF.